This passage covers 21 T cell receptor beta chains from one sample sequenced in a study of blood T cell repertoires in COVID-19. Here immunoSEQ multiplex PCR was the method, and the copy in TCRdb shows in-frame clones only, minus some. The table has fewer than 500,000 clones, roughly 91% seen once. Sequenced sample: peripheral blood. These receptors were taken from a woman in her twenties or thirties with acute or convalescent COVID-19.

This clone was counted a single time. This rearrangement joins TRBV7-9 to TRBJ2-1, with D possibly being TRBD1 (6 bases). The length of the CDR3 is 15 residues. Germline V CDR1 and CDR2: SEHNR, FQNEAQ (reference sequence). V was clipped by 3 bases and J by 7 bases, with 16 bases between them. The CDR3 DNA sequence: TGTGCCAGCAGCTTTAACCTGGGGGCCGGGAATGAGCAGTTCTTC. This codes for CASSFNLGAGNEQFF.

V usage is TRBV3-1 (or the pseudogene TRBV3-2) and J usage is TRBJ2-7; D is undetermined. CDR1 is LGHDT, CDR2 YNNKEL, per germline (reference sequence). The CDR3 runs to 14 residues. V lost 1 base and J 6 bases, leaving 13 bases between the germline ends. The CDR3 reads CASSQAPTVFEQYF. CDR3 bases: TGTGCCAGCAGCCAAGCGCCTACCGTCTTCGAGCAGTACTTC.

The V gene is TRBV19, the J gene TRBJ2-3, with 9 positions matching TRBD1. V gave up 3 bases and J gave up 9 bases; unmatched junction bases: 7. Looked up from germline, CDR1 is LNHDA and CDR2 is SQIVND (reference sequence). The CDR3 runs 14 residues. This CDR3 reads CASSMTGGRLTQYF. Here the CDR3 DNA reads TGTGCCAGTAGTATGACAGGGGGGCGACTAACGCAGTATTTT.

The J gene is TRBJ2-4, the V gene TRBV3-1 (or the pseudogene TRBV3-2), with a possible D match to TRBD2 (6 bases). V was shortened by 2 bases and J by 4 bases, with 12 bases between the two germline ends. Germline V gene sequence: CDR1 LGHDT, CDR2 YNNKEL (reference sequence). This CDR3 is 15 amino acids long. CDR3 in DNA: TGTGCCAGCAGCCAAAAGACTAGTTTTAAAAACATTCAGTACTTC. Translation: CASSQKTSFKNIQYF.

The chain combines TRBV18 with TRBJ1-3; D is undetermined. The CDR3 consists of 16 residues. V lost 2 bases to trimming and J lost 0 bases, with 11 bases between them. Germline CDR1 reads KGHSH; CDR2 reads LQKENI. The CDR3 loop is CASSPFTAGSGNTIYF. The DNA for the CDR3 is TGTGCCAGCTCACCATTCACGGCAGGCTCTGGAAACACCATATATTTT.

J is TRBJ1-5 and V is TRBV19; D unresolved. In germline, CDR1 is LNHDA, CDR2 SQIVND (reference sequence). The CDR3 consists of 14 residues. V lost 1 base to trimming and J lost 2 bases, with 6 bases between them. This CDR3 is CASSIGTRNQPQHF. The CDR3 nucleotides are TGTGCCAGTAGTATAGGCACTCGCAATCAGCCCCAGCATTTT. Filled out from reference TRBV19 and TRBJ1-5, the complete variable domain reads DGGITQSPKYLFRKEGQNVTLSCEQNLNHDAMYWYRQDPGQGLRLIYYSQIVNDFQKGDIAEGYSVSREKKESFPLTVTSAQKNPTAFYLCASSIGTRNQPQHFGDGTRLSIL.

This sequence joins TRBV5-4 and TRBJ2-7; TRBD1 might be the D (6 bases). V was pared by 8 bases and J by 7 bases, with 22 bases between. CDR3 length equals 14 residues. The V gene's germline CDR1 is SGHNT and CDR2 YYREEE (reference sequence). CDR3 loop: CARKLSRTAPEQYF. The CDR3 DNA reads as TGTGCCAGGAAGCTCTCCAGGACAGCTCCGGAGCAGTACTTC.

This sequence joins TRBV10-2 and TRBJ2-2; D perhaps matches TRBD2 (5 bases). Per germline, CDR1 WSHSY and CDR2 SAAADI. V shed 2 bases and J shed 7 bases, with 5 bases lying between them. The length of the CDR3 is 12 residues. CDR3 nucleotides: TGCGCCAGCAGTGAGAGCGGCGGGGAGCTGTTTTTT. Its protein product is CASSESGGELFF.

The rearrangement uses TRBV27 and TRBJ1-1, with no clear D. Germline V gene lookup returns CDR1 MNHEY and CDR2 SMNVEV (reference sequence). Deletions cut 4 bases from V and 3 bases from J, with 9 bases between. There are 13 residues in the CDR3. In DNA form, the CDR3 reads TGTGCCAGCAGTTCAACGGGAGACACTGAAGCTTTCTTT. Encoded protein: CASSSTGDTEAFF.

This rearrangement joins TRBV6-5 to TRBJ2-7; 7 bases map to TRBD1. Germline trimming cut 10 bases from V and 1 base from J; bases unmatched to any gene: 4. From germline, CDR1 is MNHEY and CDR2 SVGAGI. The CDR3 totals 12 residues. DNA of the CDR3: TGTGCCACACAGGGGTTGTCCTACGAGCAGTACTTC. It translates to CATQGLSYEQYF.

CDR3 protein: CASSAPGQRNSPLHF. The DNA for the CDR3 is TGTGCCAGCAGCGCCCCAGGACAGCGGAATTCACCCCTCCACTTT. The chain carries TRBV21-1 and TRBJ1-6; the D call in the table, TRBD1, was not verified against the DNA. TRBV21-1 is a listed pseudogene. The CDR3 has 15 amino acids.

V gene TRBV7-2 combines with J gene TRBJ2-5; 9 bases are a match to TRBD2. Trimming at V came to 2 bases and at J to 5 bases, leaving 6 bases not matched to a gene. Germline V gene lookup returns CDR1 SGHTA and CDR2 FQGNSA. The length of the CDR3 is 15 residues. The DNA for the CDR3 is TGTGCCAGCAGCTTAAGCGGGGGGCGTTTTGAGACCCAGTACTTC. Residues: CASSLSGGRFETQYF.

This clone occurred once. The chain combines TRBV7-9 with TRBJ2-2, with 7 nucleotides matching TRBD2. The germline V gene has CDR1 SEHNR and CDR2 FQNEAQ (reference sequence). This CDR3 is 14 amino acids long. The ends lost 3 bases at V and 3 bases at J; junction bases unmatched: 1. DNA for the CDR3: TGTGCCAGCAGCTTCCGGGGGGACACCGGGGAGCTGTTTTTT. Its protein is CASSFRGDTGELFF. Full variable domain (remainder filled in from reference TRBV7-9 and TRBJ2-2): DTGVSQNPRHKITKRGQNVTFRCDPISEHNRLYWYRQTLGQGPEFLTYFQNEAQLEKSRLLSDRFSAERPKGSFSTLEIQRTEQGDSAMYLCASSFRGDTGELFFGEGSRLTVL.

The chain is built from TRBV12-5 and TRBJ2-7; possibly TRBD1 for D (6 bases). Germline CDR1 and CDR2: LGHNT and FRNRAP. V was pared by 5 bases and J by 2 bases, with 10 bases between. This CDR3 region has 13 residues. CDR3 DNA sequence: TGTGCTAGTGGTACCGGACAGACCTACGAGCAGTACTTC. Its translation is CASGTGQTYEQYF.

The chain carries TRBV5-1 and TRBJ2-7, with D perhaps TRBD1 (5 bases). Germline lookup yields CDR1 SGHRS and CDR2 YFSETQ. V shed 0 bases and J shed 5 bases, with 18 bases lying between them. The CDR3 extends over 16 amino acids. The CDR3 DNA reads TGCGCCAGCAGCTTGGCCGTCCCAGGGTCCAGCCACGAGCAGTACTTC. It codes for CASSLAVPGSSHEQYF. The entire variable domain, with the rest obtained from reference TRBV5-1 and TRBJ2-7, is as follows: KAGVTQTPRYLIKTRGQQVTLSCSPISGHRSVSWYQQTPGQGLQFLFEYFSETQRNKGNFPGRFSGRQFSNSRSEMNVSTLELGDSALYLCASSLAVPGSSHEQYFGPGTRLTVT.

The genes are TRBV4-1 and TRBJ1-4; possibly TRBD1 for D (6 bases). The CDR3 sequence is 15 residues long. Germline CDR1 is MGHRA and CDR2 is YSYEKL. The V gene lost 1 base and the J gene lost 8 bases, with 14 bases spanning the gap. CDR3 DNA: TGCGCCAGCAGCCAAGCGGCAGGGGCCGAGGAAAAACTGTTTTTT. This gives the protein CASSQAAGAEEKLFF.

This clone has more than one count but fewer than ten. V usage is TRBV5-1 and J usage is TRBJ1-2, with 8 bases fitting TRBD1. The CDR3 consists of 14 residues. V lost 2 bases to trimming and J lost 6 bases; unmatched junction nucleotides: 6. Per the germline V gene, CDR1 is SGHRS and CDR2 is YFSETQ. CDR3 in DNA: TGCGCCAGCAGCTTTGGGACAGGTGTCCATGGCTACACCTTC. Its protein is CASSFGTGVHGYTF.

The rearrangement joins TRBV27 to TRBJ2-1; weak D call: TRBD1 (6 bases). The germline CDR1 and CDR2 sequences are MNHEY and SMNVEV (reference sequence). This CDR3 is 13 amino acids long. The V end lost 7 bases, the J end lost 10 bases, and 17 bases lay between the germline ends. DNA of the CDR3: TGTGCCAGCATTCCTTCAGGGGCTCGGGAGCAGTTCTTC. It translates to CASIPSGAREQFF.

The V gene is TRBV19, the J gene TRBJ1-5; D may be TRBD1 (5 bases). The germline V and J ends were trimmed by 6 bases and 6 bases, with 21 bases remaining between them. The CDR3 extends over 16 amino acids. Per the germline V gene, CDR1 is LNHDA and CDR2 is SQIVND (reference sequence). DNA of the CDR3: TGTGCCAGTAGCCCCTTGGGACTCCAAGATGGTCAGCCCCAGCATTTT. Encoded protein: CASSPLGLQDGQPQHF.

J is TRBJ1-5 and V is TRBV2; 8 bases agree with TRBD1. Trimming cost V 9 bases and J 7 bases; bases outside gene matches: 5. CDR1 and CDR2 from the germline V gene are SNHLY and FYNNEI. This CDR3 contains 12 residues. As DNA, the CDR3 is TGTGCCAGTGGACAGGGTGGGCAGCCCCAGCATTTT. This translates into CASGQGGQPQHF.

This chain connects TRBV3-1 (or the pseudogene TRBV3-2) to TRBJ2-5; 12 bases align to TRBD2. This CDR3 has 19 residues. Germline V gene lookup returns CDR1 LGHDT and CDR2 YNNKEL (reference sequence). The V gene end was trimmed by 1 base and the J gene end by 4 bases; junction bases not matched to a gene: 13. CDR3 nucleotides: TGTGCCAGCAGCCAAGTCCAGGCGGTACGACTAGCGGGGGCAGAGACCCAGTACTTC. It yields the protein CASSQVQAVRLAGAETQYF.